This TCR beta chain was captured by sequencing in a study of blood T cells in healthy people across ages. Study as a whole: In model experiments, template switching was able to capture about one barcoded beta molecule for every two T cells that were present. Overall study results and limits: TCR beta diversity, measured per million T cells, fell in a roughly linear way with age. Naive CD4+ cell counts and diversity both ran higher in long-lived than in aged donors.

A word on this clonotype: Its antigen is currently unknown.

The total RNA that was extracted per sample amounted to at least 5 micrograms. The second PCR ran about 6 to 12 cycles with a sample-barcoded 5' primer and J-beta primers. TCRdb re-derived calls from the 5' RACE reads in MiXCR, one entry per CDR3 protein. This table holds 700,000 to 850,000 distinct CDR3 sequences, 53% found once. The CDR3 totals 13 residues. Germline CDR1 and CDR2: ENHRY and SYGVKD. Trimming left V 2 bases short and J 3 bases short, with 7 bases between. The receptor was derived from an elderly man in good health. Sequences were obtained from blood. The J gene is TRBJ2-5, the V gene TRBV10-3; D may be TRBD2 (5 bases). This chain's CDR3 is CAISEQTKETQYF. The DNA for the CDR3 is TGTGCCATCAGTGAGCAGACTAAAGAGACCCAGTACTTC.